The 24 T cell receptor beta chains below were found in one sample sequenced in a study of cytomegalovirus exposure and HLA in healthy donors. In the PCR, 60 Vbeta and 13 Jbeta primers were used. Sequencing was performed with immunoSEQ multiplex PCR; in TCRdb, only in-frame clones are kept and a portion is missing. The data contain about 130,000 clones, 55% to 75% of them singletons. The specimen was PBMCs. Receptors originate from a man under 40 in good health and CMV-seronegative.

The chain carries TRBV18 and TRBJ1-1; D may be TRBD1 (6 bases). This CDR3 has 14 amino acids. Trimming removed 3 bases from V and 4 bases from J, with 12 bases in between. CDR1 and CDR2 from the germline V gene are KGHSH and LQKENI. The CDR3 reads CASSPQGKVTEAFF. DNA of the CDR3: TGTGCCAGCTCACCGCAGGGGAAGGTCACTGAAGCTTTCTTT.

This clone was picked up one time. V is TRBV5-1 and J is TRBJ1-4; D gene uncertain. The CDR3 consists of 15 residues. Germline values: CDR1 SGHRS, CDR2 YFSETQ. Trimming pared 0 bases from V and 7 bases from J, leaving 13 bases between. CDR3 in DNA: TGCGCCAGCAGCTTGGTCGGGAAGAAGAGTGAAAAACTGTTTTTT. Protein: CASSLVGKKSEKLFF.

In DNA, the CDR3 is TGTGCCAGCAGCTACCAAACACAGGGGTTCTACGAGCAGTACTTC. Translated: CASSYQTQGFYEQYF. J is TRBJ2-7 and V is TRBV11-1, with TRBD1 identical over 7 bases. The germline gives CDR1 SGHAT, CDR2 FQDESV (reference sequence). This CDR3 has 15 residues. Trimming took 4 bases from V and 3 from J; bases not matched to a gene: 9.

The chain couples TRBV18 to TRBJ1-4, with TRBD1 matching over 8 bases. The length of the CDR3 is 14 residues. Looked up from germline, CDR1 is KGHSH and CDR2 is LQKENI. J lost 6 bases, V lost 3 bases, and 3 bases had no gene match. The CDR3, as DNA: TGTGCCAGCTCACCCGCAGGGGGCGATGAAAAACTGTTTTTT. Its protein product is CASSPAGGDEKLFF.

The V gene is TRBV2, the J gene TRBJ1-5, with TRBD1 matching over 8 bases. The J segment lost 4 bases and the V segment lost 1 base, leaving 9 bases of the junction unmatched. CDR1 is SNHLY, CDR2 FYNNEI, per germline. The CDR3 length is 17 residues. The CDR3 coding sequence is TGTGCCAGCAGTGAAGAGTTCGGCAGGGGGCCAAATCAGCCCCAGCATTTT. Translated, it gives CASSEEFGRGPNQPQHF. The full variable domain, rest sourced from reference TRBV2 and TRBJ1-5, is EPEVTQTPSHQVTQMGQEVILRCVPISNHLYFYWYRQILGQKVEFLVSFYNNEISEKSEIFDDQFSVERPDGSNFTLKIRSTKLEDSAMYFCASSEEFGRGPNQPQHFGDGTRLSIL.

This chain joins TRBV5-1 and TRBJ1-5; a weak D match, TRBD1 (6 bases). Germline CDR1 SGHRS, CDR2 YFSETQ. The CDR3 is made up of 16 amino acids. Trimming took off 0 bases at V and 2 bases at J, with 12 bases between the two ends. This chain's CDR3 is CASSLGDNEGNQPQHF. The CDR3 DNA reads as TGCGCCAGCAGCTTGGGGGACAACGAGGGCAATCAGCCCCAGCATTTT.

This CDR3 is CATSNTGEPNEQYF. The CDR3 DNA reads as TGTGCCACCTCAAATACAGGGGAGCCTAACGAGCAGTACTTC. This chain connects TRBV2 to TRBJ2-7, with 7 bases identical to TRBD1. Unmatched junction bases numbered 14, after V lost 10 bases and J lost 5 bases. The CDR3 extends over 14 amino acids. The germline V gene has CDR1 SNHLY and CDR2 FYNNEI.

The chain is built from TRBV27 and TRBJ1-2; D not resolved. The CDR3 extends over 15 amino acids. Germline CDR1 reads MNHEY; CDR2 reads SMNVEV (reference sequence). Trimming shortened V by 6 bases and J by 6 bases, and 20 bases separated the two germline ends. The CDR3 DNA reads TGTGCCAGCAGCCTCCAAAGCGGGCCGCTCCATGGCTACACCTTC. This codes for CASSLQSGPLHGYTF.

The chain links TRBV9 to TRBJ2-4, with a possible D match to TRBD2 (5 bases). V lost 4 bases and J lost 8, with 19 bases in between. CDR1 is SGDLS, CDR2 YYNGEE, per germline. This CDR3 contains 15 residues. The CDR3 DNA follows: TGTGCCAGCAGCTACCCGGCCGGGGTGGCTGACATTCAGTACTTC. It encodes CASSYPAGVADIQYF.

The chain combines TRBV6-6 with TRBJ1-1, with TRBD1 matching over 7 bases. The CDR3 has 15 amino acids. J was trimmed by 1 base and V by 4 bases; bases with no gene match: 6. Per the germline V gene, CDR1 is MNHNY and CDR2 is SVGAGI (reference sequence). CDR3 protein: CASSFSGQRNTEAFF. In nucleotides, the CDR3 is TGTGCCAGCAGTTTTTCGGGACAGCGGAACACTGAAGCTTTCTTT.

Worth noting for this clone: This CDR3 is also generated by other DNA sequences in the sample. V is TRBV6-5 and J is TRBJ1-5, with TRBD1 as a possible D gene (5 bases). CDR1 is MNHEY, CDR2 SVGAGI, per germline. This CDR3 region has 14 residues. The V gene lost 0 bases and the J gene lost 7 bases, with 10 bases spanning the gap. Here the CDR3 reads CASSYSEGNQPQHF. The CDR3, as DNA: TGTGCCAGCAGTTACTCGGAGGGGAACCAGCCCCAGCATTTT.

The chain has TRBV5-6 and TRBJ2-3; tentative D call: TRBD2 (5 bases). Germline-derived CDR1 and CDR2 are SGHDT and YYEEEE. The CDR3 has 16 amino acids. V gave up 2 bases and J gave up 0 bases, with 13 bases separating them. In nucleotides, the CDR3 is TGTGCCAGCAGCTTCGGGGTACAATCAAGCACAGATACGCAGTATTTT. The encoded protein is CASSFGVQSSTDTQYF.

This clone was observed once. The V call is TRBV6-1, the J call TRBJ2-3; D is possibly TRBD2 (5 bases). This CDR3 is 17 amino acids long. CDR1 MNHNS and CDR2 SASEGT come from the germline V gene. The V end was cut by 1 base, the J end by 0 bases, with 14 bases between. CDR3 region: CASSEGPAGYSTDTQYF. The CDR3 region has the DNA TGTGCCAGCAGTGAAGGGCCGGCGGGCTATAGCACAGATACGCAGTATTTT.

CDR3 protein: CASSFSGGTNTEAFF. The CDR3 region has the DNA TGCGCCAGCAGCTTTTCGGGGGGAACGAACACTGAAGCTTTCTTT. The chain carries TRBV5-1 and TRBJ1-1; perhaps TRBD1 as D (5 bases). With 2 bases removed from V and 1 base from J, the gap between germline ends came to 12 bases. The V gene's germline CDR1 is SGHRS and CDR2 YFSETQ. This CDR3 region has 15 residues. The full variable domain, rest sourced from reference TRBV5-1 and TRBJ1-1, is KAGVTQTPRYLIKTRGQQVTLSCSPISGHRSVSWYQQTPGQGLQFLFEYFSETQRNKGNFPGRFSGRQFSNSRSEMNVSTLELGDSALYLCASSFSGGTNTEAFFGQGTRLTVV.

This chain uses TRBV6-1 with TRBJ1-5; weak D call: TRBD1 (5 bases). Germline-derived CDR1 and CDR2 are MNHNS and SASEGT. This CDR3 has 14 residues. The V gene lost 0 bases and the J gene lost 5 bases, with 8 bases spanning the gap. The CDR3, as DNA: TGTGCCAGCAGTGAAGCGGCGGGGGATCAGCCCCAGCATTTT. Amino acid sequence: CASSEAAGDQPQHF.

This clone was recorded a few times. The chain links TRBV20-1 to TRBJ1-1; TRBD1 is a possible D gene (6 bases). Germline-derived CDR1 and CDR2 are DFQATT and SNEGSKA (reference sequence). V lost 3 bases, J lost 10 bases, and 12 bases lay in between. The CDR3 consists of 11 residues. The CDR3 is CSARAGGTAFF. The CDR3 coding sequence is TGCAGTGCTAGGGCGGGGGGCACAGCTTTCTTT.

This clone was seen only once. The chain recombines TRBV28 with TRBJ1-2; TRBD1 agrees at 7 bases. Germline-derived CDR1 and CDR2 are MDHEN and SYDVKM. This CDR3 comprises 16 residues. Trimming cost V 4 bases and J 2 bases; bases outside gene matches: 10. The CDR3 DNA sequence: TGTGCCAGCAGTTCCCTAGAAGGAGGGGGCAACTATGGCTACACCTTC. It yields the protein CASSSLEGGGNYGYTF.

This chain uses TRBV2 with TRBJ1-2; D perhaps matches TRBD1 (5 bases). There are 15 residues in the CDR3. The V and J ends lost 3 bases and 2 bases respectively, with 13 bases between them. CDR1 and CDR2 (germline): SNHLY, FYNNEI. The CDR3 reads CASSEFAGPNYGYTF. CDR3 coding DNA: TGTGCCAGCAGTGAGTTCGCAGGGCCGAACTATGGCTACACCTTC.

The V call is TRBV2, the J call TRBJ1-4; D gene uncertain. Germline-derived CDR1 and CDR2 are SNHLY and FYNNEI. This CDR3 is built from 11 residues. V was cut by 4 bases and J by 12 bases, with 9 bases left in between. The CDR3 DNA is TGTGCCAGCAGTGTTAGATATGAACTGTTTTTT. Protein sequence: CASSVRYELFF. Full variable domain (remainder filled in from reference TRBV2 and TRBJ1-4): EPEVTQTPSHQVTQMGQEVILRCVPISNHLYFYWYRQILGQKVEFLVSFYNNEISEKSEIFDDQFSVERPDGSNFTLKIRSTKLEDSAMYFCASSVRYELFFGSGTQLSVL.

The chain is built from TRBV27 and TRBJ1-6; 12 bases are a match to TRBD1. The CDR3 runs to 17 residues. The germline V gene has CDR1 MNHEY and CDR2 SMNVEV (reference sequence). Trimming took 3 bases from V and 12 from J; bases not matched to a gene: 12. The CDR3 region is CASSFRDRGPTRGPLHF. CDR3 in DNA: TGTGCCAGCAGTTTCCGGGACAGGGGGCCGACGAGGGGACCCCTCCACTTT.

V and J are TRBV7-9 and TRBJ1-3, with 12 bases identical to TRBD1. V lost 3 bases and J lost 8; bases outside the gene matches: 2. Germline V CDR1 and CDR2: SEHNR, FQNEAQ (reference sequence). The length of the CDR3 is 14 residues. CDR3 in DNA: TGTGCCAGCAGCTTCCGGGACAGGGGGCACACCATATATTTT. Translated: CASSFRDRGHTIYF. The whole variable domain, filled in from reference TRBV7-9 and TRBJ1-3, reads DTGVSQNPRHKITKRGQNVTFRCDPISEHNRLYWYRQTLGQGPEFLTYFQNEAQLEKSRLLSDRFSAERPKGSFSTLEIQRTEQGDSAMYLCASSFRDRGHTIYFGEGSWLTVV.

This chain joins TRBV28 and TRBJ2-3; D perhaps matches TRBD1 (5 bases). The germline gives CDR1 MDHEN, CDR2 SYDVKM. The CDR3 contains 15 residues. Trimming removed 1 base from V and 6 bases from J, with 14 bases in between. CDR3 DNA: TGTGCCAGCAGTTTATCCAGGGCCCGGCTGGATACGCAGTATTTT. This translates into CASSLSRARLDTQYF.

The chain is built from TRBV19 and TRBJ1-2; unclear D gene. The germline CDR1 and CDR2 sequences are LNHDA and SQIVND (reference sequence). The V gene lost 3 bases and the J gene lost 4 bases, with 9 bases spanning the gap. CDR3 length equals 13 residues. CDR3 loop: CASSMEGRYGYTF. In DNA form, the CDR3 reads TGTGCCAGTAGTATGGAGGGCCGCTATGGCTACACCTTC.

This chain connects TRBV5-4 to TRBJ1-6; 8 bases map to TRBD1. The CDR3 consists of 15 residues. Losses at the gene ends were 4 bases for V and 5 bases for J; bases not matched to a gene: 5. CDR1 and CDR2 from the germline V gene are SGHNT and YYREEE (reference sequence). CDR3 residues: CASSPRTGNNSPLHF. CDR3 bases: TGTGCCAGCAGCCCTAGGACAGGGAATAATTCACCCCTCCACTTT.